This T cell receptor beta chain is drawn from a study of identical twins. Study results and caveats: Low generation-probability sequences were in excess among twin-shared out-of-frame alpha sequences. Models underestimated out-of-frame TCR alpha sharing in monozygotic twins.

TCRdb re-called the 5' RACE reads with MiXCR, one entry per CDR3 protein. The repertoire holds under 300,000 distinct CDR3 sequences, more than 13% seen once, with 8.8% in the top ten. About this clonotype itself: What it recognizes is unknown.

V lost 6 bases and J lost 5, with 12 bases in between. The CDR3 runs 13 residues. Germline V gene data show CDR1 as SGHNT and CDR2 as YYREEE (reference sequence). The chain employs TRBV5-4 and TRBJ2-1; unclear D gene. This sequence originates from a woman aged 18-30 years in good health. What was sequenced was memory (CD45RO+) T cells sorted from blood. DNA of the CDR3: TGTGCCAGCACCCAGGAGTGGGACAATGAGCAGTTCTTC. Residues: CASTQEWDNEQFF.